Following are 15 T cell receptor beta chains from one sample sequenced in a study of T cells of healthy individuals. Via MiXCR, TCRdb re-called the 5' RACE reads, giving one row per CDR3 protein. The repertoire holds 53,000 or so distinct CDR3 sequences, with over 12% as singletons. These receptors were collected from a human donor in good health.

Comment on this clonotype: A much larger clone lies a single base off, so this may be a read error. V is TRBV14 and J is TRBJ1-2; tentative D call: TRBD1 (6 bases). The CDR3 is 15 residues long. CDR1 is SGHDN, CDR2 FVKESK, per germline. CDR3 bases: TGTGGCAGCAGCCGTTGGCGGGACACTCTCTATGGCTACACCTTC. Protein sequence: CGSSRWRDTLYGYTF.

This clonotype was detected a few times. One junction end disagrees with the germline gene, perhaps due to a read error. J is TRBJ1-3 and V is TRBV29-1; no clear D gene. The CDR3 length is 12 residues. Germline CDR1 is SQVTM and CDR2 is ANQGSEA. The CDR3, as DNA: TGCAGCGTCGAAGGACCTGGAAACACCATATATTTT. Its translation: CSVEGPGNTIYF. Full variable domain (outside the CDR3, taken from reference TRBV29-1 and TRBJ1-3): SAVISQKPSRDICQRGTSLTIQCQVDSQVTMMFWYRQQPGQSLTLIATANQGSEATYESGFVIDKFPISRPNLTFSTLTVSNMSPEDSSIYLCSVEGPGNTIYFGEGSWLTVV.

At least ten counts were recorded for this clonotype. The chain has TRBV5-6 and TRBJ2-4; D gene unclear. V dropped 1 base and J dropped 4 bases, with 6 bases sitting between them. The germline V gene encodes CDR1 SGHDT and CDR2 YYEEEE. The CDR3 length is 13 residues. As DNA, the CDR3 is TGTGCCAGCAGCTTGACCCTAAAAAACATTCAGTACTTC. It is translated as CASSLTLKNIQYF.

The V and J genes are TRBV14 and TRBJ2-5; a possible D gene is TRBD1 (6 bases). The germline V gene has CDR1 SGHDN and CDR2 FVKESK. Trimming took off 0 bases at V and 5 bases at J, with 19 bases between the two ends. CDR3 length: 17 amino acids. The CDR3 DNA reads as TGTGCCAGCAGCCAAGATAGGGGGACAATCCGGAGGGAGACCCAGTACTTC. It is translated as CASSQDRGTIRRETQYF.

The gene calls are TRBV7-7 and TRBJ2-5, with no clear D. Per the germline V gene, CDR1 is SSHAT and CDR2 is FNYEAQ (reference sequence). The V end was cut by 5 bases, the J end by 6 bases, with 16 bases between. The CDR3 is 14 amino acids. Written as DNA, the CDR3 is TGTGCCAGCAGCCTCAGCCCCGACCACCAGACCCAGTACTTC. Translation gives CASSLSPDHQTQYF.

The sample holds many counts of this clonotype. This chain joins TRBV20-1 and TRBJ1-2, with D possibly being TRBD1 (6 bases). The V gene's germline CDR1 is DFQATT and CDR2 SNEGSKA (reference sequence). The CDR3 contains 13 residues. Trimming pared 4 bases from V and 1 base from J, leaving 10 bases between. CDR3 in amino acids: CSATLDSNYGYTF. CDR3 in DNA: TGCAGTGCTACTCTGGACAGTAACTATGGCTACACCTTC.

This clonotype was seen only a few times. The chain links TRBV5-1 to TRBJ1-1; D is possibly TRBD1 (6 bases). Germline V gene data show CDR1 as SGHRS and CDR2 as YFSETQ. Trimming left V 6 bases short and J 4 bases short, with 16 bases between. CDR3 length equals 14 residues. CDR3 region: CASKRGSESTEAFF. The CDR3 DNA reads as TGCGCCAGCAAGAGGGGGAGCGAATCCACTGAAGCTTTCTTT.

This chain uses TRBV5-1 with TRBJ2-5, with D possibly TRBD2 on 5 matching bases. Trimming shortened V by 1 base and J by 0 bases, and 10 bases separated the two germline ends. The CDR3 is made up of 15 amino acids. The germline V gene encodes CDR1 SGHRS and CDR2 YFSETQ. The CDR3 is CASSLTTGYQETQYF. CDR3 nucleotides: TGCGCCAGCAGCTTGACGACGGGGTACCAAGAGACCCAGTACTTC.

Ten or more counts support this clonotype. V and J are TRBV20-1 and TRBJ1-1; TRBD1 matches 10 bases. The CDR3 totals 19 residues. Trimming at V came to 4 bases and at J to 0 bases, leaving 17 bases not matched to a gene. The V gene's germline CDR1 is DFQATT and CDR2 SNEGSKA (reference sequence). CDR3 in amino acids: CSATKPPGQGRFMNTEAFF. The CDR3 DNA follows: TGCAGTGCTACGAAGCCACCGGGACAGGGGCGTTTCATGAACACTGAAGCTTTCTTT.

This clonotype was counted many times. The rearrangement links TRBV7-6 to TRBJ2-2; 10 nucleotides align to TRBD1. CDR1 and CDR2 from the germline V gene are SGHVS and FNYEAQ. The trim removed 1 base at V and 6 bases at J, leaving 2 bases unmatched. The CDR3 consists of 15 residues. The CDR3 DNA follows: TGTGCCAGCAGCTTAGGGGACAGGGGCGCCGGGGAGCTGTTTTTT. Its translation: CASSLGDRGAGELFF.

This clonotype was seen many times. This chain links TRBV7-9 with TRBJ2-5; 8 positions match TRBD2. V shed 4 bases, J shed 5 bases, and the junction held 15 bases outside the gene matches. CDR1 and CDR2 from the germline V gene are SEHNR and FQNEAQ (reference sequence). There are 17 residues in the CDR3. The DNA for the CDR3 is TGTGCCAGCAGCTCCCAAACGGGGGGGCCTTTTGCGGAGACCCAGTACTTC. Encoded protein: CASSSQTGGPFAETQYF.

This clonotype was found many times. The CDR3: CASSYGTGGSYEQYF. In DNA, the CDR3 is TGTGCCAGCAGTTACGGGACAGGGGGATCCTACGAGCAGTACTTC. The V and J genes are TRBV6-2 or TRBV6-3 and TRBJ2-7; 11 bases fit TRBD1. The V segment lost 2 bases and the J segment 1 base; nucleotides outside the gene matches: 1. The CDR3 contains 15 residues. Germline CDR1 is MNHEY and CDR2 is SVGEGT.

This clonotype showed up just a few times. DNA for the CDR3: TGTGCCAGCAGCTTAGCTACTAGCGGGGGGTACAATGAGCAGTTCTTC. This encodes CASSLATSGGYNEQFF. This sequence joins TRBV11-1 and TRBJ2-1; TRBD2 matches 12 bases. J was trimmed by 4 bases and V by 0 bases; bases with no gene match: 1. CDR1 is SGHAT, CDR2 FQDESV, per germline (reference sequence). This CDR3 spans 16 amino acids.

This clonotype was counted a few times. V and J are TRBV2 and TRBJ2-5, with 8 bases identical to TRBD1. Germline V CDR1 and CDR2: SNHLY, FYNNEI. This CDR3 has 15 amino acids. V lost 3 bases to trimming and J lost 4 bases; unmatched junction nucleotides: 7. In DNA form, the CDR3 reads TGTGCCAGCAGTGAGTCTTCAGGGGGCGCAGAGACCCAGTACTTC. It codes for CASSESSGGAETQYF.

The chain carries TRBV19 and TRBJ2-2; 14 bases are a match to TRBD2. Germline lookup yields CDR1 LNHDA and CDR2 SQIVND (reference sequence). V dropped 3 bases and J dropped 5; count of bases not matched to a gene: 8. CDR3 length equals 18 residues. CDR3 sequence (DNA): TGTGCCAGTAGTATGGGACTAGCGGGAGCATGGGGGACCGGGGAGCTGTTTTTT. It codes for CASSMGLAGAWGTGELFF.